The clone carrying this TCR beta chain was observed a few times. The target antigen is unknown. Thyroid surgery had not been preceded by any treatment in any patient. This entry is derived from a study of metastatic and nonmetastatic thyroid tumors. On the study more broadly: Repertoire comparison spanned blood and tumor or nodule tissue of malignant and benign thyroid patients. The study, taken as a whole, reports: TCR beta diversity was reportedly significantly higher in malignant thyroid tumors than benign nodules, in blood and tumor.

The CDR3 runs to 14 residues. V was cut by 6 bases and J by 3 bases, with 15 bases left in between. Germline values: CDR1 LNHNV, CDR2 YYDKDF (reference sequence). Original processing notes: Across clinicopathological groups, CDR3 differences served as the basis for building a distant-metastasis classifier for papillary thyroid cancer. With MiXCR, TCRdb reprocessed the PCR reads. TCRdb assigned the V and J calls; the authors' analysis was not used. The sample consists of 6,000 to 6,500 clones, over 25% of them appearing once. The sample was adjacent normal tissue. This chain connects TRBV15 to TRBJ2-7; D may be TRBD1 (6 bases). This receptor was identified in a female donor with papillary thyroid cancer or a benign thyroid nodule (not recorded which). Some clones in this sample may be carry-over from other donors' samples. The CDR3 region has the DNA TGTGCCACCAGTCACGGAACCAGGGGCTACGAGCAGTACTTC. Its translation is CATSHGTRGYEQYF.